This is a list of T cell receptor beta chains from one sample in a study of T-cell reconstitution after alpha-beta-depleted transplantation in children. MiXCR, run by TCRdb on the PCR reads, gives a single entry per CDR3 protein. The sample shows approximately 510,000 distinct CDR3 sequences, about 18% of them seen only once. Specimen: PBMCs from the stem cell graft donor, collected from the stem cell graft. These receptors were taken from a human donor who donated a stem cell graft to a child with acute lymphoblastic leukemia. Both conserved end residues are part of each CDR3. Each record gives: CDR3 protein, CDR3 DNA, clone size, J gene, D gene, V gene. A D gene is named only where the DNA matches it firmly. Clone sizes are given selectively: once, few, many, or a class where the clone is expanded.

cdr3_aa: CASSTGPGNQPQHF
cdr3_nt: TGCGCCAGCAGCACTGGACCGGGGAATCAGCCCCAGCATTTT
clone_size: few
j_call: TRBJ1-5
d_call: .
v_call: TRBV5-1

cdr3_aa: CASIINRDPTYEQYF
cdr3_nt: TGTGCCAGCATTATCAACCGGGACCCCACCTACGAGCAGTACTTC
clone_size: few
j_call: TRBJ2-7
d_call: .
v_call: TRBV2

cdr3_aa: CASSLRQGHGDTQYF
cdr3_nt: TGTGCCAGCAGTTTACGACAGGGGCACGGAGATACGCAGTATTTT
clone_size: .
j_call: TRBJ2-3
d_call: TRBD1
v_call: TRBV12-3/TRBV12-4

cdr3_aa: CSVVGDRGNYGYTF
cdr3_nt: TGCAGCGTTGTGGGGGACAGGGGTAACTATGGCTACACCTTC
clone_size: .
j_call: TRBJ1-2
d_call: TRBD1
v_call: TRBV29-1

cdr3_aa: CASSQGIGDNSPLHF
cdr3_nt: TGCGCCAGCAGCCAAGGGATAGGAGATAATTCACCCCTCCACTTT
clone_size: .
j_call: TRBJ1-6
d_call: .
v_call: TRBV4-1

cdr3_aa: CSVIGRAYNEQFF
cdr3_nt: TGCAGCGTTATAGGCAGGGCCTACAATGAGCAGTTCTTC
clone_size: .
j_call: TRBJ2-1
d_call: .
v_call: TRBV29-1

cdr3_aa: CSANFRSQGPYEQYF
cdr3_nt: TGCAGTGCTAACTTCAGGTCACAAGGTCCCTACGAGCAGTACTTC
clone_size: .
j_call: TRBJ2-7
d_call: .
v_call: TRBV20-1

cdr3_aa: CSASLSDGGSKDTQYF
cdr3_nt: TGCAGTGCTAGCCTCTCGGACGGCGGGAGTAAAGATACGCAGTATTTT
clone_size: .
j_call: TRBJ2-3
d_call: TRBD2
v_call: TRBV20-1

cdr3_aa: CASSKTGNTEAFF
cdr3_nt: TGTGCCAGCAGCAAGACAGGGAACACTGAAGCTTTCTTT
clone_size: few
j_call: TRBJ1-1
d_call: .
v_call: TRBV11-2

cdr3_aa: CASSQGSPGSYNSPLHF
cdr3_nt: TGCGCCAGCAGCCAAGGTAGTCCGGGCTCCTATAATTCACCCCTCCACTTT
clone_size: once
j_call: TRBJ1-6
d_call: .
v_call: TRBV4-1

cdr3_aa: CASSLGPGAPNTGELFF
cdr3_nt: TGTGCCAGCAGCTTAGGGCCCGGGGCACCGAACACCGGGGAGCTGTTTTTT
clone_size: .
j_call: TRBJ2-2
d_call: .
v_call: TRBV13

cdr3_aa: CASSLLGLAGVIDEQFF
cdr3_nt: TGTGCCAGCAGCTTACTCGGACTAGCGGGAGTCATCGATGAGCAGTTCTTC
clone_size: .
j_call: TRBJ2-1
d_call: TRBD2
v_call: TRBV5-4

cdr3_aa: CASSQDRLVISDTQYF
cdr3_nt: TGCGCCAGCAGCCAAGACCGCCTAGTAATATCCGATACGCAGTATTTT
clone_size: .
j_call: TRBJ2-3
d_call: .
v_call: TRBV4-1

cdr3_aa: CASSSSGIYYGYTF
cdr3_nt: TGTGCCAGCAGTTCTTCCGGGATCTACTATGGCTACACCTTC
clone_size: few
j_call: TRBJ1-2
d_call: .
v_call: TRBV6-5

cdr3_aa: CASSLDSGKDEQFF
cdr3_nt: TGCGCCAGCAGCCTCGATAGCGGGAAGGATGAGCAGTTCTTC
clone_size: .
j_call: TRBJ2-1
d_call: TRBD2
v_call: TRBV5-1

cdr3_aa: CASSYLGLAGVETQYF
cdr3_nt: TGTGCCAGCAGTTACCTAGGCCTAGCGGGAGTGGAGACCCAGTACTTC
clone_size: .
j_call: TRBJ2-5
d_call: TRBD2
v_call: TRBV6-2/TRBV6-3

cdr3_aa: CASRPGLATDTQYF
cdr3_nt: TGTGCCAGCAGACCAGGACTAGCCACAGATACGCAGTATTTT
clone_size: .
j_call: TRBJ2-3
d_call: TRBD2
v_call: TRBV12-3/TRBV12-4

cdr3_aa: CASSLDGQGQETQYF
cdr3_nt: TGTGCCAGCAGTTTAGATGGACAGGGCCAAGAGACCCAGTACTTC
clone_size: .
j_call: TRBJ2-5
d_call: TRBD1
v_call: TRBV12-3/TRBV12-4

cdr3_aa: CASSFDRDTGELFF
cdr3_nt: TGTGCCAGCAGTTTCGACAGGGACACCGGGGAGCTGTTTTTT
clone_size: .
j_call: TRBJ2-2
d_call: TRBD1
v_call: TRBV12-3/TRBV12-4

cdr3_aa: CSASIGTSGSSEQFF
cdr3_nt: TGCAGTGCATCTATCGGAACTAGCGGGAGTTCTGAGCAGTTCTTC
clone_size: few
j_call: TRBJ2-1
d_call: TRBD2
v_call: TRBV20-1

cdr3_aa: CASSFTTGGGGYTF
cdr3_nt: TGCGCCAGCAGCTTTACGACAGGGGGTGGTGGCTACACCTTC
clone_size: .
j_call: TRBJ1-2
d_call: TRBD1
v_call: TRBV5-1

cdr3_aa: CAPGQGRITEAFF
cdr3_nt: TGTGCCCCGGGACAGGGGCGAATCACTGAAGCTTTCTTT
clone_size: few
j_call: TRBJ1-1
d_call: TRBD1
v_call: TRBV7-9

cdr3_aa: CASSVSGRVWYNEQFF
cdr3_nt: TGTGCCAGCAGCGTTAGCGGGAGGGTCTGGTACAATGAGCAGTTCTTC
clone_size: few
j_call: TRBJ2-1
d_call: TRBD2
v_call: TRBV9

cdr3_aa: CASSFSRGTGELFF
cdr3_nt: TGTGCCAGCAGCTTCAGCAGGGGAACCGGGGAGCTGTTTTTT
clone_size: .
j_call: TRBJ2-2
d_call: .
v_call: TRBV7-9

cdr3_aa: CASRPGGGIRETQYF
cdr3_nt: TGTGCCAGCAGACCTGGGGGGGGTATAAGGGAGACCCAGTACTTC
clone_size: few
j_call: TRBJ2-5
d_call: TRBD2
v_call: TRBV12-3/TRBV12-4

cdr3_aa: CAILREAAGNTIYF
cdr3_nt: TGTGCCATCCTCAGGGAAGCCGCCGGAAACACCATATATTTT
clone_size: .
j_call: TRBJ1-3
d_call: .
v_call: TRBV10-3

cdr3_aa: CASRRAGTNYGYTF
cdr3_nt: TGTGCCAGTAGAAGGGCAGGAACGAACTATGGCTACACCTTC
clone_size: .
j_call: TRBJ1-2
d_call: .
v_call: TRBV19